These 6 T cell receptor beta chains came from one sample sequenced in a study of blood T cell repertoires in COVID-19. Profiling relied on immunoSEQ multiplex PCR, and the TCRdb table lists in-frame clones only, not all of them. The sample carries 300,000 to 350,000 clones, about nine tenths recorded once. Sequencing was done on a sample of peripheral blood. Source of these receptors: a man between 18 and 29 years old with active or convalescent COVID-19.

The chain links TRBV5-1 to TRBJ2-1, with D unresolved. The CDR3 covers 15 residues. The germline V and J ends were trimmed by 3 bases and 3 bases, with 13 bases remaining between them. Germline CDR1 and CDR2: SGHRS and YFSETQ. As DNA, the CDR3 is TGCGCCAGCAGCTACCGCGGAGCTGACTACAATGAGCAGTTCTTC. Protein product: CASSYRGADYNEQFF.

This clone was observed once. This rearrangement joins TRBV27 to TRBJ1-2; a weak D match, TRBD1 (5 bases). The CDR3 spans 14 residues. Germline CDR1 MNHEY, CDR2 SMNVEV (reference sequence). Deletions cut 6 bases from V and 5 bases from J, with 16 bases between. CDR3 DNA: TGTGCCAGCAGCTCGGGGGGAAGGATATATGGCTACACCTTC. This translates into CASSSGGRIYGYTF.

This sequence joins TRBV6-6 and TRBJ2-1, with 8 positions matching TRBD2. In germline, CDR1 is MNHNY, CDR2 SVGAGI (reference sequence). The CDR3 has 14 residues. Trimming cost V 4 bases and J 4 bases; bases outside gene matches: 3. CDR3 residues: CASSSGTRYNEQFF. The CDR3 DNA reads TGTGCCAGCAGTTCCGGGACTAGATACAATGAGCAGTTCTTC.

This chain links TRBV7-2 with TRBJ1-5, with D perhaps TRBD1 (5 bases). CDR3 length: 15 amino acids. Between the trimmed V and J ends, which lost 1 base and 0 bases, there was a span of 7 bases. Germline V gives CDR1 SGHTA, CDR2 FQGNSA. Here the CDR3 DNA reads TGTGCCAGCAGCTTAGGGACAAATAGCAATCAGCCCCAGCATTTT. Translation: CASSLGTNSNQPQHF.

This chain uses TRBV3-1 (or the pseudogene TRBV3-2) with TRBJ2-7, with 11 bases lining up with TRBD2. Per the germline V gene, CDR1 is LGHDT and CDR2 is YNNKEL (reference sequence). CDR3 length: 16 amino acids. With V trimmed by 4 bases and J by 4 bases, 9 bases remained unmatched. The chain's CDR3 is CASSLLAGGPFYEQYF. In DNA form, the CDR3 reads TGTGCCAGCAGCCTGCTAGCGGGGGGCCCCTTTTACGAGCAGTACTTC.

This clone has more than one count but fewer than ten. The rearrangement uses TRBV4-1 and TRBJ2-7; unclear D gene. Germline-derived CDR1 and CDR2 are MGHRA and YSYEKL. The CDR3 runs 15 residues. Deletions cut 4 bases from V and 2 bases from J, with 15 bases between. This CDR3 reads CASSPAVAQTYEQYF. The DNA for the CDR3 is TGCGCCAGCAGCCCGGCGGTGGCTCAGACCTACGAGCAGTACTTC.